Here is one T cell receptor (beta chain) with its context. Its antigen is still unknown. Treatment reported: approximately 11-day PBMC culture with coronavirus spike peptide pools or control peptides (ViraFEST assay). V lost 4 bases and J 1 base, leaving 18 bases between the germline ends. CDR1 SGHVS and CDR2 FNYEAQ come from the germline V gene. This CDR3 is built from 17 residues. This record belongs to a study of vaccination and CD4 T cells after COVID-19. Cultured CD4+ T-cell DNA underwent Oncomine TCR Beta short-read sequencing. TCRdb reanalysed the PCR reads using MiXCR and keeps one entry per CDR3 protein. The sample holds fewer than 20,000 distinct CDR3 sequences, 35% to 50% seen once.

The chain uses TRBV7-6 and TRBJ2-3; D might be TRBD1 (5 bases). The clonotype originates from a human donor who had recovered from COVID-19. This specimen was CD4+ T cells from blood, cultured in vitro, taken after SARS-CoV-2 vaccination. CDR3 loop: CASSSIERGRGTDTQYF. The CDR3 nucleotides are TGTGCCAGCAGCTCCATAGAGCGTGGCAGGGGCACAGATACGCAGTATTTT.